Given below is one T cell receptor (beta chain) in context. The CDR3 length is 12 residues. Germline CDR1 is SGDLS and CDR2 is YYNGEE. V lost 4 bases and J lost 7, with 12 bases in between. This table comes from immunoSEQ multiplex PCR, and its TCRdb copy is limited to in-frame clones, with some not included. The profile shows fewer than 400,000 clones, approximately 67% of them singletons. This sample was taken from a study of cytotoxic CD8 clonotypes in ibrutinib-treated CLL. Overall study context: The authors obtained response samples at a median of about 13 months of treatment, range 6 to 36.

The input for sequencing was PBMCs, taken after 36 months of ibrutinib treatment. The rearrangement joins TRBV9 to TRBJ2-7; unclear D gene. The clonotype originates from a human donor with chronic lymphocytic leukemia. The CDR3 DNA reads as TGTGCCAGCAGCTCCCCACGCAAAGAGCAGTACTTC. Protein sequence: CASSSPRKEQYF.